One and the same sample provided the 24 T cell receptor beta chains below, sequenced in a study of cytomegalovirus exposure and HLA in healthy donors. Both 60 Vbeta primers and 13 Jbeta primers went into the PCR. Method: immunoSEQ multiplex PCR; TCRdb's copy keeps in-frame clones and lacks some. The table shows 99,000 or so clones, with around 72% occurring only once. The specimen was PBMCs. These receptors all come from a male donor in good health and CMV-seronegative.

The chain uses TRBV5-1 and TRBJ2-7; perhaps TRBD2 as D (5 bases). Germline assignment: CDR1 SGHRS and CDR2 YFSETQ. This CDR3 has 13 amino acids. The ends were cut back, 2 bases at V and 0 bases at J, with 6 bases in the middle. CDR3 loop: CASSLGSSYEQYF. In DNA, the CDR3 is TGCGCCAGCAGCTTAGGGAGCTCCTACGAGCAGTACTTC.

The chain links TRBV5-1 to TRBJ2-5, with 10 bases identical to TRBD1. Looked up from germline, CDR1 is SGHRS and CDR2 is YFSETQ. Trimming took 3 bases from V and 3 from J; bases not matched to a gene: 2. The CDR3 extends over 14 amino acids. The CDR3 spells CASSYGTGEETQYF. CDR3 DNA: TGCGCCAGCAGCTACGGGACAGGGGAAGAGACCCAGTACTTC.

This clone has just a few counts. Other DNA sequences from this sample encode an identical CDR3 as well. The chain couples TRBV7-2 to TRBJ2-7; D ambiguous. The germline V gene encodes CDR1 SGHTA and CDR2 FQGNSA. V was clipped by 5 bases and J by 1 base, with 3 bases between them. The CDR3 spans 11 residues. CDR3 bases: TGTGCCAGCAGCCCTTCCTACGAGCAGTACTTC. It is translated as CASSPSYEQYF. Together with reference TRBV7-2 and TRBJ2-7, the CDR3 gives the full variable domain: GAGVSQSPSNKVTEKGKDVELRCDPISGHTALYWYRQSLGQGLEFLIYFQGNSAPDKSGLPSDRFSAERTGGSVSTLTIQRTQQEDSAVYLCASSPSYEQYFGPGTRLTVT.

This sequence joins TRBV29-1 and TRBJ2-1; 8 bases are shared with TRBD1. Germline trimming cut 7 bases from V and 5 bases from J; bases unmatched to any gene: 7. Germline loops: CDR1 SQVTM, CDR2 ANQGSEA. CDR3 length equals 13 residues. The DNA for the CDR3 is TGCAGCGACAGGGGGTGGCAAGACAATGAGCAGTTCTTC. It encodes CSDRGWQDNEQFF.

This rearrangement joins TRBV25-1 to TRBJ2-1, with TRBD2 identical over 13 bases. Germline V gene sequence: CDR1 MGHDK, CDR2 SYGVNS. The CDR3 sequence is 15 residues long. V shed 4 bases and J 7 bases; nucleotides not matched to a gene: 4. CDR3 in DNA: TGTGCCAGCAGTGGATGGACTAGCGGGGGAAATGAGCAGTTCTTC. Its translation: CASSGWTSGGNEQFF.

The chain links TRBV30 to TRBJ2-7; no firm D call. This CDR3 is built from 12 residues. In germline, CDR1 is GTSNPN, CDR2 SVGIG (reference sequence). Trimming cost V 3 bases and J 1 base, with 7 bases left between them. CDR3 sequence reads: CAWSVTSYEQYF. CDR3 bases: TGTGCCTGGAGCGTGACATCCTACGAGCAGTACTTC.

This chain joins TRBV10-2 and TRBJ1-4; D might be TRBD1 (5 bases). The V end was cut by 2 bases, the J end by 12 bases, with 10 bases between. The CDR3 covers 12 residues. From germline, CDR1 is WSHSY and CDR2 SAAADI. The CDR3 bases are TGCGCCAGCAGTGAGAGAAGCAGGGAACTGTTTTTT. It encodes CASSERSRELFF.

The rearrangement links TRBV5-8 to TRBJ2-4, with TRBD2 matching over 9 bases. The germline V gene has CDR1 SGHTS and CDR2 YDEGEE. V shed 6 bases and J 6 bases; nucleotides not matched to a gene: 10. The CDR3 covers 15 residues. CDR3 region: CASITSGSWGNIQYF. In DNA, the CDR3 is TGTGCCAGCATAACTAGCGGGTCTTGGGGAAACATTCAGTACTTC.

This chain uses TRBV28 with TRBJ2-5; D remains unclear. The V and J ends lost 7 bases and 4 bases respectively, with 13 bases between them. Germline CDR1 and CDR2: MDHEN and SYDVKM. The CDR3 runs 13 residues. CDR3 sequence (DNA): TGTGCCAGCAATATGGGCATGGGAGAGACCCAGTACTTC. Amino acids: CASNMGMGETQYF.

Here the CDR3 reads CASSLRSSGTYEQYF. The CDR3 coding sequence is TGTGCCAGCAGCTTAAGGTCTAGCGGAACCTACGAGCAGTACTTC. The chain has TRBV7-2 and TRBJ2-7; 7 bases align to TRBD2. Germline V lookup: CDR1 SGHTA, CDR2 FQGNSA. The CDR3 has 15 amino acids. With 2 bases clipped from V and 2 bases from J, the junction kept 6 bases outside the gene matches.

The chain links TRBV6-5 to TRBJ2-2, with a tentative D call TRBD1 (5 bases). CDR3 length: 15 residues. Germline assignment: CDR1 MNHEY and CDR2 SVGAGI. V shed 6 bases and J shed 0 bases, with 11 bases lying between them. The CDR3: CASRRQTTNTGELFF. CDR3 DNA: TGTGCCAGCAGACGACAGACCACGAACACCGGGGAGCTGTTTTTT.

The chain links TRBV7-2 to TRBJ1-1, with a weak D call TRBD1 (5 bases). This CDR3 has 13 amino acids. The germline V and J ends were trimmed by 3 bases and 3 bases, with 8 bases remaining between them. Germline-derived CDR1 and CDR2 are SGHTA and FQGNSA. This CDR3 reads CASSFPGYTEAFF. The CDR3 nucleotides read TGTGCCAGCAGCTTCCCAGGGTACACTGAAGCTTTCTTT.

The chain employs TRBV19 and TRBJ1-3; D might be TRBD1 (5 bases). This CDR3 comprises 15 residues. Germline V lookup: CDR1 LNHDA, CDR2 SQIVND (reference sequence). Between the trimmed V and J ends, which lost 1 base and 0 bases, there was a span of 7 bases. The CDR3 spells CASSIGQNSGNTIYF. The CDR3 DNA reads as TGTGCCAGTAGTATAGGACAGAACTCTGGAAACACCATATATTTT.

The CDR3 loop reads CASSVASSGSSYEQYF. DNA for the CDR3: TGTGCCAGCAGCGTAGCGAGTAGCGGGAGCTCCTACGAGCAGTACTTC. V and J are TRBV9 and TRBJ2-7, with 9 nucleotides matching TRBD2. The CDR3 is made up of 16 amino acids. Germline CDR1 SGDLS, CDR2 YYNGEE. V shed 0 bases and J 0 bases; nucleotides not matched to a gene: 4. Variable domain in full (rest from reference TRBV9 and TRBJ2-7): DSGVTQTPKHLITATGQRVTLRCSPRSGDLSVYWYQQSLDQGLQFLIQYYNGEERAKGNILERFSAQQFPDLHSELNLSSLELGDSALYFCASSVASSGSSYEQYFGPGTRLTVT.

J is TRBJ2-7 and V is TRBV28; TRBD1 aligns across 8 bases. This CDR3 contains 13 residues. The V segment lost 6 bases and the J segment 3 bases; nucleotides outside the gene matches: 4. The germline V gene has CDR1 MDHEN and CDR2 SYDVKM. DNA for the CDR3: TGTGCCAGCAGCGCAGGGGGCCGCTACGAGCAGTACTTC. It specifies CASSAGGRYEQYF.

Here the CDR3 reads CASSLGWGDTEAFF. As DNA, the CDR3 is TGTGCCAGCAGTTTAGGATGGGGGGACACTGAAGCTTTCTTT. The chain uses TRBV28 and TRBJ1-1, with D possibly TRBD1 on 5 matching bases. Trimming removed 2 bases from V and 3 bases from J, with 10 bases in between. The CDR3 extends over 14 amino acids. Germline values: CDR1 MDHEN, CDR2 SYDVKM.

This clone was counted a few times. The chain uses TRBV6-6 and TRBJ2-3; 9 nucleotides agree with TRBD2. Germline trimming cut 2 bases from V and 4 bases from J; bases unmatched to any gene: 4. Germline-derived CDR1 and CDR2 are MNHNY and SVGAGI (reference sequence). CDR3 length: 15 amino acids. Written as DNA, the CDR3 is TGTGCCAGCAGTTACGGGCGGGAGGGTCCAGATACGCAGTATTTT. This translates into CASSYGREGPDTQYF.

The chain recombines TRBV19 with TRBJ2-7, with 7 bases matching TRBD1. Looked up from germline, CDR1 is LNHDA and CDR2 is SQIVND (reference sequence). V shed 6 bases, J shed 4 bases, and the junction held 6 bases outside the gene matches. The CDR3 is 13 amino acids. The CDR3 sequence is CASRDRQGYEQYF. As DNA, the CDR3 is TGTGCCAGTAGGGACCGACAGGGATACGAGCAGTACTTC.

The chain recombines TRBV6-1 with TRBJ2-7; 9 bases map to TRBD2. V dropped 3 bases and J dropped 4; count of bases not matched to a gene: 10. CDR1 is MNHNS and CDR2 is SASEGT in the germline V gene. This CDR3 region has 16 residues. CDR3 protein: CASSDDLAGLRYEQYF. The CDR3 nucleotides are TGTGCCAGCAGTGACGATCTAGCGGGGCTCCGGTACGAGCAGTACTTC.

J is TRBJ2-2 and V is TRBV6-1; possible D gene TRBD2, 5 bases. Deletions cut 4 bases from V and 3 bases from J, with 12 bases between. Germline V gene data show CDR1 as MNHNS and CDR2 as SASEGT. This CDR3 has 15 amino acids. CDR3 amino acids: CASSGTAGDTGELFF. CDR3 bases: TGTGCCAGCAGTGGGACGGCGGGTGACACCGGGGAGCTGTTTTTT.

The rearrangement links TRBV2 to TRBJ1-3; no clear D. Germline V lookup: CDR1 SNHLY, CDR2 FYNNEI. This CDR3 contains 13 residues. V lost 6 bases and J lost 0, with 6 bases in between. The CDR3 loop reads CASSPSSGNTIYF. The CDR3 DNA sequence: TGTGCCAGCAGCCCGAGCTCTGGAAACACCATATATTTT. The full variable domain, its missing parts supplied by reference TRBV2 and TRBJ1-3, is EPEVTQTPSHQVTQMGQEVILRCVPISNHLYFYWYRQILGQKVEFLVSFYNNEISEKSEIFDDQFSVERPDGSNFTLKIRSTKLEDSAMYFCASSPSSGNTIYFGEGSWLTVV.

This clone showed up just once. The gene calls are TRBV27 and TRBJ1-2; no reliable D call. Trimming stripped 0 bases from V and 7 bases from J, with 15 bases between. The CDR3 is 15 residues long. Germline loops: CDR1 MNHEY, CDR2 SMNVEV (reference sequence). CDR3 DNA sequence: TGTGCCAGCAGTTTATCTCCTGGAGGTTGGGGTGGCTACACCTTC. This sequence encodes CASSLSPGGWGGYTF.

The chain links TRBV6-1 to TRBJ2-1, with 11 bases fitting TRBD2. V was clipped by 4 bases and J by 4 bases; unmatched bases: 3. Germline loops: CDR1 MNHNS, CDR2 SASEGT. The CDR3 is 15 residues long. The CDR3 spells CASSGTSGPYNEQFF. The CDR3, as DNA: TGTGCCAGCAGTGGGACTAGCGGGCCTTACAATGAGCAGTTCTTC.

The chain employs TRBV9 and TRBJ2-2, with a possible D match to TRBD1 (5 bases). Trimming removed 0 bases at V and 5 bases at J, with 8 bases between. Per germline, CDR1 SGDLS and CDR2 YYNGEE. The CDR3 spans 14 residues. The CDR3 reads CASSVGQTTGELFF. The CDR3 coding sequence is TGTGCCAGCAGCGTAGGACAGACTACCGGGGAGCTGTTTTTT.